This T cell receptor beta chain comes out of a study of blood T cell repertoires in COVID-19. About the study: The samples span acute and convalescent COVID-19 from the United States, Italy and Spain. The analysed material was cDNA or gDNA that came from T cells, B-cell-depleted T cells, or PBMCs.

In the source study's methods: Estimation of nucleated cell counts was performed using reference gene primer amplification. The assay was immunoSEQ multiplex PCR, and TCRdb's table has in-frame clones only and misses some. Clone size and the V and J calls come from that table; the DNA yielded D and trimming. The sample has approximately 340,000 clones; approximately 86% are singletons. Seattle patients were enrolled while actively infected and followed longitudinally. This CDR3 is built from 15 residues. Per the germline V gene, CDR1 is SGHRS and CDR2 is YFSETQ. The ends were cut back, 0 bases at V and 0 bases at J, with 7 bases in the middle.

This sequence originates from a man aged 30 to 45 with COVID-19, enrolled during active disease. Material: peripheral blood. V is TRBV5-1 and J is TRBJ1-5; no definite D call. The CDR3 sequence: CASSLDGDSNQPQHF. The CDR3 DNA reads TGCGCCAGCAGCTTGGACGGTGATAGCAATCAGCCCCAGCATTTT.